This T cell receptor beta chain comes out of a study of blood T cell repertoires in COVID-19. Study as a whole: Sites across the United States, Italy and Spain contributed samples from acute and convalescent COVID-19.

Original analysis: Amplification with reference gene primers provided the estimates of nucleated cell counts. The data were produced by immunoSEQ multiplex PCR, yet TCRdb's version contains in-frame clones alone and is incomplete. V and J calls and clone size follow that table, whereas D and trimming were derived from the DNA. The sample includes over 300,000 clones, roughly 86% seen only once; the top ten take 1.6%. Germline V gene sequence: CDR1 DFQATT, CDR2 SNEGSKA (reference sequence). The ends were cut back, 8 bases at V and 2 bases at J, with 10 bases in the middle. This CDR3 has 11 amino acids.

The source is a woman aged 50 to 60 with acute or convalescent COVID-19. The sequenced material came from peripheral blood. This sequence joins TRBV20-1 and TRBJ2-7; D perhaps matches TRBD1 (5 bases). CDR3 loop: CSQDNTYEQYF. CDR3 DNA sequence: TGCAGTCAGGACAACACCTACGAGCAGTACTTC.